The entry that follows covers one T cell receptor (beta chain) sequence. Its antigen is currently unknown. The method was immunoSEQ multiplex PCR; TCRdb's version includes in-frame clones alone and lacks a portion of them. The table records approximately 12,000 clones, around nine tenths of them present only once. V was clipped by 2 bases and J by 2 bases, with 5 bases between them. This CDR3 is 13 amino acids long. Germline V gene data show CDR1 as SGHTA and CDR2 as FQGTGA. This sample is drawn from a study of OX40 agonist ivuxolimab in advanced cancers. The overall study: In three patients, partial responses were observed, one with hepatocellular carcinoma and two with cutaneous melanoma.

Study-level findings and limits: Circulating CD4+ and CD8+ T cells showed clonal expansion by week 6 at 0.1 to 3.0 mg/kg.

This specimen was CD4+ or CD8+ T cells sorted from blood, taken in a trial of the OX40 agonist ivuxolimab. The chain is built from TRBV7-3 and TRBJ2-3; D remains ambiguous. This TCR was recovered from an adult with an advanced solid tumor such as melanoma, head and neck, liver or kidney cancer. CDR3 protein: CASSLEDTDTQYF. The CDR3 bases are TGTGCCAGCAGCTTAGAAGACACAGATACGCAGTATTTT.